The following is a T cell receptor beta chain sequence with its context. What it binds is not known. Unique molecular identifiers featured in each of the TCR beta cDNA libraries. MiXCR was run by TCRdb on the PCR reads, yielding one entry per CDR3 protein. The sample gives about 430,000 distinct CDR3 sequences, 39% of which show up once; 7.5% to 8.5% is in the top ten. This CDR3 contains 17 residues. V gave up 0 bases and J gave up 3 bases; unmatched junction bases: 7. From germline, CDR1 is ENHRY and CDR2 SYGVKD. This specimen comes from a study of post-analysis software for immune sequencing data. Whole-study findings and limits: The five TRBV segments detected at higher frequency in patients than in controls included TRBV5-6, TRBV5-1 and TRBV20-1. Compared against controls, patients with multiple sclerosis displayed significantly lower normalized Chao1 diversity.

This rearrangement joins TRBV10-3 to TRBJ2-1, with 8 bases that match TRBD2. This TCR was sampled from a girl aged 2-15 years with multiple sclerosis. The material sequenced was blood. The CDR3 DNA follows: TGTGCCATCAGTGAGTCCCCCCTCGCGGGGGGCTACAATGAGCAGTTCTTC. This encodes CAISESPLAGGYNEQFF.